A single sample gave rise to the 2 T cell receptor beta chains below, sequenced in a study of blood T cell repertoires in COVID-19. Sequencing used immunoSEQ multiplex PCR; TCRdb keeps in-frame clones, though not all of them. Among some 120,000 clones listed, approximately 90% were seen once. What was sequenced was peripheral blood. The receptors originated from a human donor in a cohort sampled during active COVID-19.

The V call is TRBV19, the J call TRBJ1-4; D may be TRBD1 (6 bases). This CDR3 has 14 residues. V was shortened by 3 bases and J by 6 bases, with 11 bases between the two germline ends. The germline gives CDR1 LNHDA, CDR2 SQIVND (reference sequence). CDR3 nucleotide sequence: TGTGCCAGTAGTATCAGGGGTATGGATGAAAAACTGTTTTTT. Its translation: CASSIRGMDEKLFF.

V gene TRBV5-1 combines with J gene TRBJ2-2; 13 nucleotides agree with TRBD2. Germline values: CDR1 SGHRS, CDR2 YFSETQ. V shed 3 bases, J shed 6 bases, and the junction held 11 bases outside the gene matches. The CDR3 is 18 residues long. The CDR3 DNA sequence: TGCGCCAGCAGCTCGGGGACTAGCGGGGAAATCGGTTCCGGGGAGCTGTTTTTT. Protein product: CASSSGTSGEIGSGELFF.